The 25 T cell receptor beta chains reported below all come from one sample, sequenced in a study of breast tumors, draining lymph nodes, adjacent tissues. In TCRdb, the multiplex PCR reads were re-called with MiXCR into one record per CDR3 protein. Of around 230,000 distinct CDR3 sequences in the sample, approximately 30% were seen once. Axillary draining lymph nodes of breast cancer patients supplied the node samples. Material for sequencing was axillary lymph node tissue. Receptors were obtained from a female donor with breast cancer. Some clones in this sample may be carry-over from other donors' samples.

This clonotype was seen ten or more times. The J gene is TRBJ2-2, the V gene TRBV6-6; D is undetermined. The CDR3 loop spans 15 amino acids. The germline gives CDR1 MNHNY, CDR2 SVGAGI (reference sequence). With 2 bases removed from V and 6 bases from J, the gap between germline ends came to 13 bases. The CDR3 reads CASSYPPRQSGELFF. As DNA, the CDR3 is TGTGCCAGCAGTTACCCCCCTAGGCAATCCGGGGAGCTGTTTTTT.

V gene TRBV7-2 combines with J gene TRBJ1-4; D is uncertain. CDR1 and CDR2 from the germline V gene are SGHTA and FQGNSA. This CDR3 spans 14 amino acids. The germline V and J ends were trimmed by 5 bases and 7 bases, with 14 bases remaining between them. The CDR3 DNA reads TGTGCCAGCAGCCCGTTAGCGGGAGGTGAAAAACTGTTTTTT. This encodes CASSPLAGGEKLFF.

This clonotype was seen repeatedly, ten times or more. One end of the junction does not line up with germline, which may come from a read error. The chain is built from TRBV5-8 and TRBJ2-7; D is uncertain. CDR3 length: 8 residues. The germline V gene encodes CDR1 SGHTS and CDR2 YDEGEE. The CDR3 region has the DNA TGTGCCAGCAGCTTGGCTGAGTTC. Its translation is CASSLAEF.

Concerning this clonotype itself: The junction shows a germline mismatch at one end, possibly a read error. The V call is TRBV2, the J call TRBJ2-3; no reliable D call. Germline assignment: CDR1 SNHLY and CDR2 FYNNEI. The CDR3 sequence is 9 residues long. The chain's CDR3 is CTSTDTQYF. CDR3 DNA sequence: TGTACCAGCACAGATACGCAGTATTTT.

This clonotype was seen repeatedly, ten times or more. This chain links TRBV19 with TRBJ2-2; TRBD2 matches at 8 bases. The V gene end was trimmed by 7 bases and the J gene end by 5 bases; junction bases not matched to a gene: 6. The length of the CDR3 is 14 residues. CDR1 is LNHDA, CDR2 SQIVND, per germline (reference sequence). CDR3 amino acids: CASKNAGGTGELFF. CDR3 bases: TGTGCCAGTAAAAACGCGGGAGGTACCGGGGAGCTGTTTTTT.

Comments on this clonotype: This may stem from a read error, because a much larger clone lies one nucleotide away. CDR3 amino acids: CASSQGSSQPQHF. As DNA, the CDR3 is TGTGCCAGCAGCCAAGGAAGCAGTCAGCCCCAGCATTTT. This chain links TRBV3-1 with TRBJ1-5; no firm D call. Germline V lookup: CDR1 LGHDT, CDR2 YNNKEL (reference sequence). CDR3 length: 13 residues.

The chain carries TRBV6-6 and TRBJ1-2, with TRBD1 identical over 10 bases. V lost 5 bases, J lost 0 bases, and 6 bases stayed unmatched. This CDR3 comprises 16 residues. In germline, CDR1 is MNHNY, CDR2 SVGAGI (reference sequence). The CDR3 DNA reads as TGTGCCAGCAGTCCCCGGACAGGGGGGACTAACTATGGCTACACCTTC. Translating it yields CASSPRTGGTNYGYTF.

Only one count was recorded for this clonotype. This may be a read error: a much more frequent sequence differs by one nucleotide. The V gene is TRBV18, the J gene TRBJ2-1, with a tentative D call TRBD1 (5 bases). Germline loops: CDR1 KGHSH, CDR2 LQKENI. The CDR3 is 15 residues long. DNA for the CDR3: TGTGCCAGCTCACCCTCAGGGCCTACGTACAATGGGCAGTTCTTC. This codes for CASSPSGPTYNGQFF.

In the case of this clonotype: A much larger clone sits a single nucleotide away, making a read error possible. This chain uses TRBV24-1 with TRBJ2-3; maybe TRBD2 (6 bases). Trimming pared 6 bases from V and 0 bases from J, leaving 21 bases between. The CDR3 covers 18 residues. Germline V gene sequence: CDR1 KGHDR, CDR2 SFDVKD. CDR3 in amino acids: CATSHPGASAGSTDTQYF. The CDR3, as DNA: TGTGCCACCAGTCACCCCGGGGCTAGCGCCGGTAGCACAGATACGCAGTATTTT.

The chain employs TRBV15 and TRBJ1-2; possibly TRBD1 for D (5 bases). With 0 bases removed from V and 5 bases from J, the gap between germline ends came to 10 bases. CDR1 is LNHNV, CDR2 YYDKDF, per germline (reference sequence). The CDR3 loop spans 14 amino acids. CDR3 DNA: TGTGCCACCAGCAGAGATTCAGGGTCGTATGGCTACACCTTC. Translating gives CATSRDSGSYGYTF.

In its sample, this clonotype was seen many times. The CDR3 DNA reads TGTGCCAGCAGCCCAGGGGGAGATACGCAGTATTTT. Protein: CASSPGGDTQYF. The chain uses TRBV18 and TRBJ2-3; 7 bases agree with TRBD1. The CDR3 runs to 12 residues. With V trimmed by 8 bases and J by 5 bases, 4 bases remained unmatched. Germline assignment: CDR1 KGHSH and CDR2 LQKENI.

There are many counts of this clonotype. V is TRBV9 and J is TRBJ2-5; a weak D match, TRBD2 (6 bases). Trimming removed 3 bases from V and 4 bases from J, with 10 bases in between. The CDR3 consists of 13 residues. The V gene's germline CDR1 is SGDLS and CDR2 YYNGEE. CDR3 residues: CASSAGLLETQYF. The CDR3 region has the DNA TGTGCCAGCAGCGCGGGACTGTTAGAGACCCAGTACTTC.

The chain is built from TRBV20-1 and TRBJ1-6; D may be TRBD1 (5 bases). Trimming stripped 6 bases from V and 2 bases from J, with 20 bases between. Germline assignment: CDR1 DFQATT and CDR2 SNEGSKA (reference sequence). This CDR3 is built from 17 residues. The CDR3 reads CSASGTSGATYNSPLHF. The CDR3 DNA is TGCAGTGCGTCCGGGACTAGCGGGGCTACCTATAATTCACCCCTCCACTTT.

The genes are TRBV6-6 and TRBJ2-7; TRBD1 agrees at 7 bases. CDR1 is MNHNY and CDR2 is SVGAGI in the germline V gene (reference sequence). The V segment lost 5 bases and the J segment 3 bases; nucleotides outside the gene matches: 13. The CDR3 covers 16 residues. The DNA of the CDR3 is TGTGCCAGCAGTCACCTCGACAGGGCCTCGGGCTACGAGCAGTACTTC. Its translation is CASSHLDRASGYEQYF.

The chain combines TRBV29-1 with TRBJ2-5, with 8 bases identical to TRBD1. Looked up from germline, CDR1 is SQVTM and CDR2 is ANQGSEA. The CDR3 runs to 13 residues. V lost 3 bases and J lost 5; bases outside the gene matches: 5. CDR3 loop: CSVDRGRYETQYF. The CDR3 coding sequence is TGCAGCGTTGACAGGGGGCGCTATGAGACCCAGTACTTC.

In the case of this clonotype: A much larger clone sits a single nucleotide away, making a read error possible. As DNA, the CDR3 is TGCGCCAGCAGCTTAGCGGAGCCTTCCTACAATGAGCAGTTCTTC. Protein sequence: CASSLAEPSYNEQFF. The chain uses TRBV5-1 and TRBJ2-1, with D possibly TRBD2 on 5 matching bases. The CDR3 has 15 amino acids. The V and J ends lost 2 bases and 1 base respectively, with 10 bases between them. Germline V gene data show CDR1 as SGHRS and CDR2 as YFSETQ.

On this clonotype: This sequence may be a read error, since a much larger clone differs from it by one base. The chain links TRBV20-1 to TRBJ2-7; TRBD2 is a possible D gene (6 bases). Germline CDR1 reads DFQATT; CDR2 reads SNEGSKA (reference sequence). CDR3 length: 12 residues. CDR3 protein: CSAPSRGYEPYF. DNA of the CDR3: TGCAGTGCCCCTTCTCGGGGGTACGAGCCGTACTTC.

The chain carries TRBV25-1 and TRBJ2-5; D call uncertain. Germline values: CDR1 MGHDK, CDR2 SYGVNS. The CDR3 sequence is 12 residues long. The CDR3 here is CASWAVRETQYF. Written as DNA, the CDR3 is TGTGCTAGCTGGGCGGTCCGGGAGACCCAGTACTTC.

In this sample, this clonotype turned up a few times. CDR3 DNA sequence: TGTGCCAGCAGTGAACAGGAGGCGACTGGAAACACCATATATTTT. As protein: CASSEQEATGNTIYF. This chain connects TRBV6-1 to TRBJ1-3; no reliable D call. This CDR3 region has 15 residues. Per the germline V gene, CDR1 is MNHNS and CDR2 is SASEGT. V was pared by 2 bases and J by 2 bases, with 10 bases between.

The table lists this clonotype with many counts. The rearrangement links TRBV20-1 to TRBJ2-3; D is unresolved. This CDR3 region has 11 residues. The V end lost 6 bases, the J end lost 5 bases, and 9 bases lay between the germline ends. Germline V gene sequence: CDR1 DFQATT, CDR2 SNEGSKA (reference sequence). The CDR3 DNA is TGCAGTGCCCAATTCCTAGATACGCAGTATTTT. This translates into CSAQFLDTQYF.

This clonotype was seen more than once but under ten times. The J gene is TRBJ2-2, the V gene TRBV6-2 or TRBV6-3; D gene uncertain. Trimming cost V 1 base and J 1 base, with 7 bases left between them. The CDR3 covers 15 residues. Germline CDR1 and CDR2: MNHEY and SVGEGT. CDR3 nucleotides: TGTGCCAGCAGTTACTGGCACGGGAACACCGGGGAGCTGTTTTTT. Amino acid sequence: CASSYWHGNTGELFF.

In this sample, this clonotype turned up once. This chain uses TRBV6-6 with TRBJ1-6; TRBD1 matches at 8 bases. Unmatched junction bases numbered 14, after V lost 5 bases and J lost 14 bases. The CDR3 loop spans 15 amino acids. Germline CDR1 is MNHNY and CDR2 is SVGAGI (reference sequence). CDR3 in amino acids: CASSPSGTGRLTLHF. DNA for the CDR3: TGTGCCAGCAGTCCGAGCGGGACAGGCCGTTTAACCCTCCACTTT.

In this sample, this clonotype turned up many times. The rearrangement links TRBV20-1 to TRBJ1-5; perhaps TRBD1 as D (5 bases). Trimming stripped 6 bases from V and 0 bases from J, with 18 bases between. Germline assignment: CDR1 DFQATT and CDR2 SNEGSKA (reference sequence). CDR3 size: 16 residues. The CDR3 DNA reads TGCAGTGCCAGGGACCCGCTTCAAGATAGCAATCAGCCCCAGCATTTT. Translating gives CSARDPLQDSNQPQHF.

This clonotype was counted between two and nine times. A much larger clone sits a single nucleotide away, making a read error possible. The chain carries TRBV20-1 and TRBJ2-1, with TRBD2 matching over 13 bases. Germline V gives CDR1 DFQATT, CDR2 SNEGSKA (reference sequence). The CDR3 loop spans 15 amino acids. The V and J ends lost 6 bases and 6 bases, in that order; junction bases with no gene match: 8. In nucleotides, the CDR3 is TGCAGTGCGAGGACTAGCGGGAGTGCCTCCAATGAGCAGTTCTTC. Protein product: CSARTSGSASNEQFF.

This clonotype was recorded at least ten times. V is TRBV7-2 and J is TRBJ1-5; D may be TRBD1 (6 bases). This CDR3 is 14 amino acids long. V shed 5 bases and J shed 6 bases, with 14 bases lying between them. Germline CDR1 is SGHTA and CDR2 is FQGNSA. CDR3 DNA: TGTGCCAGCAGCCCCTACAGGGACGGTCAGCCCCAGCATTTT. Protein product: CASSPYRDGQPQHF.